This section outlines one T cell receptor beta chain sequence together with its context. The sample comes from a study of cytomegalovirus exposure and HLA in healthy donors. The CDR3 has 13 residues. V shed 7 bases and J 0 bases; nucleotides not matched to a gene: 2. Germline loops: CDR1 SGHRS, CDR2 YFSETQ. 60 Vbeta and 13 Jbeta primers were used in PCR. Original analysis: A later analysis counted 65 million to 95 million unique TCR beta chains, around 10 million shared. The repertoire was sequenced with immunoSEQ multiplex PCR; TCRdb's copy has only in-frame clones and lacks some. That table furnishes V, J and clone size, whereas the DNA furnished D and trimming. The table shows just under 65,000 clones, with around four fifths occurring only once.

This sequence originates from a woman younger than 45 in good health and CMV-seronegative. Specimen: PBMCs. The chain uses TRBV5-1 and TRBJ1-1; TRBD1 matches 8 bases. The CDR3 coding sequence is TGCGCCAGCGCGACAGGGGTGAACACTGAAGCTTTCTTT. Translating gives CASATGVNTEAFF.